Reported below is one T cell receptor (beta chain). Its specific antigen is unknown. Qualities for individual bases were not recorded, and no much larger clone is one base off. Sequencing used an Illumina NovaSeq 6000. TCRalpha and TCRbeta cDNA libraries were constructed by 5'RACE with constant-segment primers, with sample barcodes and unique molecular identifiers being introduced. Trizol reagent was used to extract RNA from every sample. Libraries were amplified in two PCR steps, with a second sample barcode and Illumina TruSeq adapters added in the second step. The libraries were sequenced on an Illumina NovaSeq using 2 x 150 bp paired-end reads. On the study's bioinformatics: Demultiplexing of reads and collapsing into UMI-guided consensus sequences were performed with migec v1.2.7. Using mixcr v2.1.11, UMI consensuses were aligned to TRA and TRB V and J templates and then assembled into clonotypes. Clonotypes were classified as expanded or contracted when called significant by both edgeR and NoisET, with noise models trained on biological replicates. For edgeR calls, the cutoffs were a false discovery rate-adjusted p below 0.01 and a log2 fold-change threshold of 1. As an exploratory analysis of dynamics, PCA with hierarchical clustering was applied to max-normalized trajectories of the 1000 most abundant clonotypes. Separately sequenced CD4+ and CD8+ repertoires were used to assign the CD4 or CD8 phenotype of responding clones. The public reads were reanalyzed by TCRdb: fastp trimming at Q25, MiXCR alignment, in-frame beta chains only. Every entry covers one CDR3 protein and lists the most common genes and DNA from its rows. The authors' filters were not applied to this entry. Recorded for this sample are 250,000 to 300,000 distinct CDR3 sequences; around 15% of them occurred a single time. Of the sample, around a fifth is held by the ten largest clones.

The sample is drawn from a study of T-cell memory formation after mild COVID-19 (dated by TCRdb to the early 2020s). With respect to the entire study: Most TCR sequence clusters were specific to one of the two donors. T-cell clones expanding and contracting after mild COVID-19 in a couple of donors were tracked by longitudinal TCRalpha and TCRbeta repertoire sequencing. Two young, previously healthy adult volunteers made up the cohort, one male and one female. The paper's findings and limits, for the study overall: Some responding clones were found in pre-infection memory, which suggests that pre-existing cross-reactive memory T cells took part in the SARS-CoV-2 response. Whether the second-wave clones peaking on day 37 were SARS-CoV-2 specific was not confirmed. Clones contracting from day 15 to 85 had balanced CD4/CD8 phenotypes, while a second wave expanding from day 15 to 37 was biased towards CD4+. Contracting CD4+ clones turned up mainly in the CM and EM memory subsets, whereas EMRA was where CD8+ clones were enriched. Only a couple of mild cases were covered in the study, and larger cohorts including severe cases with pre-infection samples were considered necessary.

According to the germline V gene, CDR1 reads LGHNA and CDR2 reads YNFKEQ. Trimming removed 4 bases from V and 8 bases from J, leaving 15 bases between the germline ends. Taken from cysteine to phenylalanine, the CDR3 has 14 residues. The kept DNA is CDR3 alone, 42 bases in frame from the first base. Ficoll-Paque density gradient centrifugation was the method used to isolate PBMCs. The TCR was taken from a man aged 18 to 30 who had mild COVID-19 (a few samples of this study predate the infection). The sample titles of this study are shuffled in the database, so cell type and time point are left out; the donor was told from shared clones. The chain links TRBV4-2 with TRBJ1-3, with TRBD1 as a weak D call on 5 bases. Sequencing was done on a sample of PBMCs or a T cell subset sorted from them (not recorded which). The nucleotides are TGTGCCAGCAGCCTCGACAGAGACTTGGACACCATATATTTT. The translation is CASSLDRDLDTIYF.